This T cell receptor (beta chain) was profiled in a study of tumor-infiltrating lymphocytes in localized non-small cell lung cancer. In the study overall: The cohort mixed smokers and never-smokers, several histologies, and some post-neoadjuvant-chemotherapy samples. Regarding the study as a whole: Different pieces of the same tissue were used for each assay. Not all patients were TCR sequenced, owing to tissue quantity. IM1 and IM2 tumors showed no difference in T-cell fraction.

With regard to this clone: Its target is not known.

Here immunoSEQ multiplex PCR was the method, and the copy in TCRdb shows in-frame clones only, minus some. The repertoire holds thousands of clones, with around 70% as singletons. The specimen was uninvolved lung tissue not adjacent to the tumor. The sequence came from a human donor with non-small cell lung cancer.

This CDR3 reads CAWSSRATEAFF. The CDR3 nucleotides are TGTGCCTGGAGTTCGAGGGCCACTGAAGCTTTCTTT. This sequence joins TRBV30 and TRBJ1-1; D is ambiguous. Deletions cut 2 bases from V and 4 bases from J, with 8 bases between. Germline lookup yields CDR1 GTSNPN and CDR2 SVGIG (reference sequence). The length of the CDR3 is 12 residues.